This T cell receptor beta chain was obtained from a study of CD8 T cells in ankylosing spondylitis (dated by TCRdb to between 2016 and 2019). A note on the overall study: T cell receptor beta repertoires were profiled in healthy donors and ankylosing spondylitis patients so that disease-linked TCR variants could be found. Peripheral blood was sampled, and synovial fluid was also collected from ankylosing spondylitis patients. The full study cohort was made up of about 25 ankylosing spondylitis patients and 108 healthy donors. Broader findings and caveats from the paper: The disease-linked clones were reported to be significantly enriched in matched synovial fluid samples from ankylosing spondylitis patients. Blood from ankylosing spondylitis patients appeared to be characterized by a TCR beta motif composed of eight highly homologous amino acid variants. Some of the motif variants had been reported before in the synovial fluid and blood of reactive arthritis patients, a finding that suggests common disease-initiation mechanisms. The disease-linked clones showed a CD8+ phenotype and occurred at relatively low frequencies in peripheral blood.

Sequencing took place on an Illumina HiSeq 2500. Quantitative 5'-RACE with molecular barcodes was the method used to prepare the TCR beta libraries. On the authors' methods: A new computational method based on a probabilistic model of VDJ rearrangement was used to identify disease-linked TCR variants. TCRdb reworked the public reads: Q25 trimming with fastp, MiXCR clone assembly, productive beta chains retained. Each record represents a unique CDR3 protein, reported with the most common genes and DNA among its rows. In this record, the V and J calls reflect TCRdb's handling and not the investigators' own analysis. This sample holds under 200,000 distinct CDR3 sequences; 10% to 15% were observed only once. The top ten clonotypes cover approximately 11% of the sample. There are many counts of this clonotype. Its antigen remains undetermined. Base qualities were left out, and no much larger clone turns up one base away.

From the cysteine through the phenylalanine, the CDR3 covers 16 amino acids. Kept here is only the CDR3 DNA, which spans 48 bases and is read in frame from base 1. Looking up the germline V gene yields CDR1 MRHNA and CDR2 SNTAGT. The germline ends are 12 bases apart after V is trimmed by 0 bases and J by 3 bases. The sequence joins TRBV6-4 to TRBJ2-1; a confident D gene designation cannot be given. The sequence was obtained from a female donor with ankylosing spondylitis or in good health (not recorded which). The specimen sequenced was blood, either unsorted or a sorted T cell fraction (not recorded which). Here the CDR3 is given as CASSDSDGGGYNEQFF. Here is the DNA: TGTGCCAGCAGTGACTCGGACGGCGGTGGCTACAATGAGCAGTTCTTC.